Listed here are 22 T cell receptor beta chains from one sample, sequenced in a study of T cells in Graves' hyperthyroidism and ophthalmopathy. The CDR3 regions of TCR beta were amplified from RNA transcripts. The study used the HTBI primer set for a first-round RT-PCR of the TCR CDR3. TCRdb recomputed calls from the multiplex PCR reads with MiXCR, one row per CDR3 protein. This sample has under 350,000 distinct CDR3 sequences, with 17% found just once. Material: blood. Source of these receptors: an older woman with Graves' ophthalmopathy.

This clonotype was seen only a few times. The V and J genes are TRBV29-1 and TRBJ1-4, with D possibly matching TRBD1 (6 bases). The germline V and J ends were trimmed by 6 bases and 4 bases, with 18 bases remaining between them. Germline CDR1 SQVTM, CDR2 ANQGSEA. CDR3 length equals 15 residues. CDR3 amino acids: CSVSPWGADNEKLFF. The CDR3 DNA reads TGCAGCGTCTCCCCTTGGGGGGCCGATAATGAAAAACTGTTTTTT.

This clonotype was counted many times. This chain joins TRBV11-2 and TRBJ2-2; no reliable D call. Trimming stripped 2 bases from V and 11 bases from J, with 21 bases between. CDR1 is SGHAT and CDR2 is FQNNGV in the germline V gene. The CDR3 contains 16 residues. For the CDR3, the DNA is TGTGCCAGCAGCTTATTTTACCGGACCCAACCCGAAGAGCTGTTTTTT. Translated: CASSLFYRTQPEELFF.

This clonotype was detected only a few times. CDR3 in amino acids: CSARVEGWETQYF. The CDR3, as DNA: TGCAGTGCTAGAGTGGAGGGTTGGGAGACCCAGTACTTC. This rearrangement joins TRBV20-1 to TRBJ2-5, with a weak D call TRBD2 (6 bases). Germline V gene data show CDR1 as DFQATT and CDR2 as SNEGSKA (reference sequence). V gave up 1 base and J gave up 5 bases, with 11 bases separating them. This CDR3 contains 13 residues.

This clonotype was counted ten times or more. This chain joins TRBV20-1 and TRBJ2-3, with 8 nucleotides matching TRBD2. This CDR3 contains 13 residues. Per germline, CDR1 DFQATT and CDR2 SNEGSKA (reference sequence). The CDR3 DNA sequence: TGCAGCGCGACGCGGGGGGCTAGAGATACGCAGTATTTT. Translation gives CSATRGARDTQYF.

This clonotype has ten or more counts. The gene calls are TRBV12-3 or TRBV12-4 and TRBJ1-5; possible D gene TRBD1, 5 bases. V was trimmed by 6 bases and J by 6 bases, leaving 15 bases between them. The CDR3 consists of 14 residues. The CDR3, as DNA: TGTGCCAGCAGCCCCACAGGTAGTAGTCAGCCCCAGCATTTT. It is translated as CASSPTGSSQPQHF.

This clonotype has only a few counts. The chain employs TRBV5-4 and TRBJ1-4, with 11 bases lining up with TRBD1. CDR1 is SGHNT, CDR2 YYREEE, per germline (reference sequence). The ends lost 4 bases at V and 9 bases at J; junction bases unmatched: 8. The CDR3 length is 15 residues. In DNA form, the CDR3 reads TGTGCCAGCAGCCCCGGACAGGGGGCGGGTAAAAAACTGTTTTTT. Amino acids: CASSPGQGAGKKLFF.

This clonotype was detected ten times or more. This rearrangement joins TRBV20-1 to TRBJ2-7, with no clear D. The CDR3 consists of 10 residues. CDR1 is DFQATT, CDR2 SNEGSKA, per germline (reference sequence). V lost 3 bases to trimming and J lost 6 bases, with 6 bases between them. CDR3 region: CSASASEQYF. Written as DNA, the CDR3 is TGCAGTGCTAGTGCATCCGAGCAGTACTTC.

This clonotype was counted many times. V gene TRBV11-2 combines with J gene TRBJ1-6; D may be TRBD1 (6 bases). The germline gives CDR1 SGHAT, CDR2 FQNNGV. V lost 0 bases, J lost 7 bases, and 22 bases lay in between. The length of the CDR3 is 19 residues. CDR3 protein: CASSLDLVGDTGRNSPLHF. DNA for the CDR3: TGTGCCAGCAGCTTAGACCTGGTTGGAGACACAGGGAGAAATTCACCCCTCCACTTT.

The chain uses TRBV6-1 and TRBJ1-1, with TRBD1 identical over 12 bases. Germline assignment: CDR1 MNHNS and CDR2 SASEGT. With V trimmed by 7 bases and J by 6 bases, 12 bases remained unmatched. This CDR3 has 16 residues. CDR3 nucleotide sequence: TGTGCCAGCACCCCCGGGACAGGGGGCAGAATCGCTGAAGCTTTCTTT. Translation: CASTPGTGGRIAEAFF.

On this clonotype itself: Possible read error: a much larger clone is one base away. The CDR3 coding sequence is TGTGCCAGCAGTTTTCAGTGCACTTCACCCCTCCACTTT. Its translation is CASSFQCTSPLHF. V is TRBV12-3 or TRBV12-4 and J is TRBJ1-6; D is unresolved. Between the trimmed V and J ends, which lost 3 bases and 9 bases, there was a span of 9 bases. The CDR3 loop spans 13 amino acids.

This clonotype has at least ten counts. The genes are TRBV11-2 and TRBJ2-1; TRBD2 aligns across 8 bases. V shed 4 bases and J 5 bases; nucleotides not matched to a gene: 10. The CDR3 is 16 amino acids. The V gene's germline CDR1 is SGHAT and CDR2 FQNNGV. CDR3 sequence (DNA): TGTGCCAGCAGCTCGTTAGCGGGACTACTTGACAATGAGCAGTTCTTC. It yields the protein CASSSLAGLLDNEQFF. The entire variable domain, with the rest obtained from reference TRBV11-2 and TRBJ2-1, is as follows: EAGVAQSPRYKIIEKRQSVAFWCNPISGHATLYWYQQILGQGPKLLIQFQNNGVVDDSQLPKDRFSAERLKGVDSTLKIQPAKLEDSAVYLCASSSLAGLLDNEQFFGPGTRLTVL.

This clonotype was seen at least ten times. This chain links TRBV20-1 with TRBJ1-4; D is unclear. The V gene's germline CDR1 is DFQATT and CDR2 SNEGSKA (reference sequence). V was trimmed by 0 bases and J by 11 bases, leaving 16 bases between them. The CDR3 is 14 residues long. Here the CDR3 reads CSARDWRSLGKLFF. The DNA for the CDR3 is TGCAGTGCTAGAGATTGGAGGTCATTAGGGAAACTGTTTTTT.

The chain uses TRBV20-1 and TRBJ2-5; 7 positions agree with TRBD2. With V trimmed by 3 bases and J by 4 bases, 11 bases remained unmatched. Germline V gives CDR1 DFQATT, CDR2 SNEGSKA (reference sequence). The CDR3 runs to 15 residues. The CDR3 loop is CSASGEGGERETQYF. The CDR3, as DNA: TGCAGTGCTAGTGGGGAGGGAGGCGAGAGAGAGACCCAGTACTTC.

The chain uses TRBV7-3 and TRBJ2-7; TRBD2 matches at 9 bases. Germline values: CDR1 SGHTA, CDR2 FQGTGA. V lost 5 bases to trimming and J lost 2 bases; unmatched junction nucleotides: 7. The CDR3 length is 15 residues. CDR3 nucleotide sequence: TGTGCCAGCAGCAAACTAGCGGGTGACCCCTACGAGCAGTACTTC. It is translated as CASSKLAGDPYEQYF.

At least ten counts were recorded for this clonotype. V is TRBV7-3 and J is TRBJ2-5, with 7 bases fitting TRBD1. The junction had 3 bases not matched to a gene; V was cut back by 5 bases and J by 3 bases. CDR1 is SGHTA, CDR2 FQGTGA, per germline. The CDR3 totals 13 residues. The DNA of the CDR3 is TGTGCCAGCAGCCCTGGGACAGAAGAGACCCAGTACTTC. It translates to CASSPGTEETQYF.

Ten or more counts support this clonotype. V usage is TRBV5-8 and J usage is TRBJ2-7; D possibly corresponds to TRBD2 (5 bases). Germline V gene data show CDR1 as SGHTS and CDR2 as YDEGEE. Trimming took 7 bases from V and 3 from J, leaving 17 bases between them. CDR3 size: 14 residues. CDR3 region: CASPSRGPGYEQYF. The DNA of the CDR3 is TGTGCCAGCCCATCCCGGGGTCCGGGCTACGAGCAGTACTTC.

The sample holds a few counts of this clonotype. The J gene is TRBJ2-1, the V gene TRBV10-3; 7 bases align to TRBD2. The germline gives CDR1 ENHRY, CDR2 SYGVKD. The V segment lost 4 bases and the J segment 2 bases; nucleotides outside the gene matches: 11. The CDR3 contains 17 residues. The CDR3 DNA reads TGTGCCATCAGTGGATTAAAAGCGGGACCCCCCTACAATGAGCAGTTCTTC. This encodes CAISGLKAGPPYNEQFF.

The sample holds many counts of this clonotype. The J gene is TRBJ1-1, the V gene TRBV30, with D possibly being TRBD1 (5 bases). Germline V CDR1 and CDR2: GTSNPN, SVGIG (reference sequence). V gave up 2 bases and J gave up 0 bases, with 16 bases separating them. CDR3 size: 16 residues. In DNA, the CDR3 is TGTGCCTGGAGTCGAACACCCAGGGCGGTGAACACTGAAGCTTTCTTT. This encodes CAWSRTPRAVNTEAFF.

The chain couples TRBV5-1 to TRBJ2-2, with a weak D call TRBD2 (6 bases). The CDR3 totals 17 residues. Germline values: CDR1 SGHRS, CDR2 YFSETQ. Trimming took 0 bases from V and 1 from J, leaving 13 bases between them. In nucleotides, the CDR3 is TGCGCCAGCAGCTTGGGGGTTAGCGGTTTGAACACCGGGGAGCTGTTTTTT. Its translation is CASSLGVSGLNTGELFF.

This clonotype was observed a handful of times. V usage is TRBV7-2 and J usage is TRBJ2-3; D is ambiguous. Germline values: CDR1 SGHTA, CDR2 FQGNSA. Deletions cut 5 bases from V and 3 bases from J, with 15 bases between. The CDR3 covers 15 residues. The CDR3 DNA is TGTGCCAGCAGCCCTTATAGTACCGGGACAGATACGCAGTATTTT. It is translated as CASSPYSTGTDTQYF. The complete variable domain, with remaining parts taken from reference TRBV7-2 and TRBJ2-3, reads GAGVSQSPSNKVTEKGKDVELRCDPISGHTALYWYRQSLGQGLEFLIYFQGNSAPDKSGLPSDRFSAERTGGSVSTLTIQRTQQEDSAVYLCASSPYSTGTDTQYFGPGTRLTVL.

The sample holds a few counts of this clonotype. The V and J genes are TRBV18 and TRBJ2-5, with 12 bases fitting TRBD2. Per the germline V gene, CDR1 is KGHSH and CDR2 is LQKENI. V shed 5 bases and J 1 base; nucleotides not matched to a gene: 17. The CDR3 has 20 amino acids. CDR3 bases: TGTGCCAGCTCAAAGACCCGACTAGCGGGAGCGGGACTAGGCCAAGAGACCCAGTACTTC. It encodes CASSKTRLAGAGLGQETQYF.

The chain couples TRBV15 to TRBJ2-7; a weak D match, TRBD1 (6 bases). CDR1 is LNHNV, CDR2 YYDKDF, per germline (reference sequence). This CDR3 has 12 amino acids. V lost 4 bases, J lost 3 bases, and 7 bases lay in between. As DNA, the CDR3 is TGTGCCACCAGCAAAGGGGGCTACGAGCAGTACTTC. Amino acids: CATSKGGYEQYF.